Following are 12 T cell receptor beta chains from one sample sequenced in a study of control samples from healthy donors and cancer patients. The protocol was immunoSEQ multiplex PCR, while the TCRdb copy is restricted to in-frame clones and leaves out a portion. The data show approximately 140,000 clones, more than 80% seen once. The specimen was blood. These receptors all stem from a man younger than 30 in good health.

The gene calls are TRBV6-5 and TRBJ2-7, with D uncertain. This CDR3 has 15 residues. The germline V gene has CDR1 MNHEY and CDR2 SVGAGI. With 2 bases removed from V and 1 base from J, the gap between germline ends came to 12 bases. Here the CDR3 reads CASSYVGPSSYEQYF. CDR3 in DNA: TGTGCCAGCAGTTACGTCGGGCCCTCGTCCTACGAGCAGTACTTC.

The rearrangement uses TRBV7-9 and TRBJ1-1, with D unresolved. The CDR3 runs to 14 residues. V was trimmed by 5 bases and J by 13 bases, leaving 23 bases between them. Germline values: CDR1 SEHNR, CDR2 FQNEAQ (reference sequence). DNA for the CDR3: TGTGCCAGCAGCCCGCCGAGTGCGGGGATCAAGGGTTTCTTT. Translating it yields CASSPPSAGIKGFF. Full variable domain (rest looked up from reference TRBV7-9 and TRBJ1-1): DTGVSQNPRHKITKRGQNVTFRCDPISEHNRLYWYRQTLGQGPEFLTYFQNEAQLEKSRLLSDRFSAERPKGSFSTLEIQRTEQGDSAMYLCASSPPSAGIKGFFGQGTRLTVV.

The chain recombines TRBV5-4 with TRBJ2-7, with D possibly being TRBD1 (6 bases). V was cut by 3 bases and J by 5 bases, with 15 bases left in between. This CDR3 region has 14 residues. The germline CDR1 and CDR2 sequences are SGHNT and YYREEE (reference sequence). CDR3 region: CASSSRGILNEQYF. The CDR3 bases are TGTGCCAGCAGCTCAAGGGGGATTCTGAACGAGCAGTACTTC.

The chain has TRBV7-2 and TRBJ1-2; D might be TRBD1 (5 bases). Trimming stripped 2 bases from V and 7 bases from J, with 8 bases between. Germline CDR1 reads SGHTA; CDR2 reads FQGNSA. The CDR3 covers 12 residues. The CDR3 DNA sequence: TGTGCCAGCAGCTTAATGGGGGTTGGCTACACCTTC. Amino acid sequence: CASSLMGVGYTF.

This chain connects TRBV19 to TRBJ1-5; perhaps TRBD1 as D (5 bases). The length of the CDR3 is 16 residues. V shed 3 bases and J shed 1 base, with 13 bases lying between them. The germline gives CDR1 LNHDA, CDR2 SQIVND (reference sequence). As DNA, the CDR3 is TGTGCCAGTAGTATTGGAGGCGGGGGAAGCAATCAGCCCCAGCATTTT. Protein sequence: CASSIGGGGSNQPQHF. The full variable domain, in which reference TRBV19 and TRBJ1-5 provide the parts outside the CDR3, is DGGITQSPKYLFRKEGQNVTLSCEQNLNHDAMYWYRQDPGQGLRLIYYSQIVNDFQKGDIAEGYSVSREKKESFPLTVTSAQKNPTAFYLCASSIGGGGSNQPQHFGDGTRLSIL.

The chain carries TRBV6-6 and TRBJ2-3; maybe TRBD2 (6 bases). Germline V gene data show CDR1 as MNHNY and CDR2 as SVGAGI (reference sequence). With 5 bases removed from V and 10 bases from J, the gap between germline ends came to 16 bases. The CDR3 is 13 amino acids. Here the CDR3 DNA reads TGTGCCAGCAGTAAAGGGGAGGTAGTAGCGCAGTATTTT. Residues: CASSKGEVVAQYF.

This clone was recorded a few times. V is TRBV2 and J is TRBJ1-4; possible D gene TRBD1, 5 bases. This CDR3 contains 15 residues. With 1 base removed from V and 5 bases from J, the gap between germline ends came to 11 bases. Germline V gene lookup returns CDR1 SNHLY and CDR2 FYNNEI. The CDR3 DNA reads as TGTGCCAGCAGTGAAGTTCAGGGTACAAATGAAAAACTGTTTTTT. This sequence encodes CASSEVQGTNEKLFF. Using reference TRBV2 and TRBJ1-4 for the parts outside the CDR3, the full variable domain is EPEVTQTPSHQVTQMGQEVILRCVPISNHLYFYWYRQILGQKVEFLVSFYNNEISEKSEIFDDQFSVERPDGSNFTLKIRSTKLEDSAMYFCASSEVQGTNEKLFFGSGTQLSVL.

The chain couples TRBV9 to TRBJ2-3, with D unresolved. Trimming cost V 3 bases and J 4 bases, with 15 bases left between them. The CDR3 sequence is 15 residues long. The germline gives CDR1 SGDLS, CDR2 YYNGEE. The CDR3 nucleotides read TGTGCCAGCAGCGAGAGTACAGTTTTGGCAGATACGCAGTATTTT. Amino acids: CASSESTVLADTQYF.

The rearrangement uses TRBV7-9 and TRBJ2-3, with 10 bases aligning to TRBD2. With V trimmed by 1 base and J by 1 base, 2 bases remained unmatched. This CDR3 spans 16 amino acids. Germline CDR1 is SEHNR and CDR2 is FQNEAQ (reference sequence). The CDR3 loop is CASSLGTSGGTDTQYF. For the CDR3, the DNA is TGTGCCAGCAGCTTAGGGACTAGCGGAGGCACAGATACGCAGTATTTT.

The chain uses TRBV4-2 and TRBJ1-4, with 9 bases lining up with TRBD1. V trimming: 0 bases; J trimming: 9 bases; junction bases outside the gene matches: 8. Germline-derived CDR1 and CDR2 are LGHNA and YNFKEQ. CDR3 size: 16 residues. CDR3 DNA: TGTGCCAGCAGCCAAGATTTGGGACAGGGTTTGAAAAAACTGTTTTTT. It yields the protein CASSQDLGQGLKKLFF.

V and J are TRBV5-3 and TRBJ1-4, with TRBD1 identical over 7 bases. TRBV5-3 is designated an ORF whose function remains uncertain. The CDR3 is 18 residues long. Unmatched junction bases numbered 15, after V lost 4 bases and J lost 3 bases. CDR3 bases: TGTGCCAGAAGCCCTTATACCACCGACAGGGAGGCTAATGAAAAACTGTTTTTT. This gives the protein CARSPYTTDREANEKLFF.

CDR3 in DNA: TGCGCCAGCAGCCAAGTTCCGGGACAGGGCCTCTTGGCGTACTTC. Encoded protein: CASSQVPGQGLLAYF. The chain carries TRBV4-1 and TRBJ2-7; TRBD1 aligns across 9 bases. This CDR3 has 15 residues. In germline, CDR1 is MGHRA, CDR2 YSYEKL. With V trimmed by 1 base and J by 12 bases, 13 bases remained unmatched.